This is a list of T cell receptor beta chains from one sample in a study of blood T cell repertoires in COVID-19. Generated by immunoSEQ multiplex PCR, the TCRdb table keeps only in-frame clones and is missing some. The data show under 200,000 clones, with roughly 70% seen just once and 3% held by the top ten. Sequencing was performed on peripheral blood. Source of these receptors: a woman older than 75 with acute or convalescent COVID-19. Each CDR3 is given without its conserved first and last residue. Rows may omit the clone size; those that give it use once, few, many or a size class.

. | TRBJ1-1 | TRBV6-5 | 12 | ASAWGLMNTEAF
once | TRBJ2-1 | TRBV18 | 11 | ASSPNRDSKQF
few | TRBJ1-1 | TRBV29-1 | 15 | SVEESGTALMNTEAF
. | TRBJ2-1 | TRBV6-1 | 15 | ASSEALTSGRTNEQF
few | TRBJ1-4 | TRBV10-3 | 16 | AISEALGGGTAYEKLF
. | TRBJ2-7 | TRBV28 | 14 | ASSRIGGQGSYEQY
. | TRBJ2-2 | TRBV19 | 17 | ASSIDRFGTGDATGELF
. | TRBJ2-1 | TRBV19 | 13 | ASTAGTGAYNEQF
. | TRBJ1-2 | TRBV9 | 9 | ASSMGQERT
. | TRBJ1-4 | TRBV5-1 | 14 | ASRSGTTATNEKLF
. | TRBJ2-7 | TRBV18 | 12 | ASSRGTDPGEQY
. | TRBJ1-2 | TRBV2 | 11 | ASSEAVSVGYT
. | TRBJ2-1 | TRBV5-1 | 15 | ASSLDPVRGLDNEQF
. | TRBJ2-1 | TRBV11-3 | 11 | ASSLGQGDEQF
. | TRBJ1-4 | TRBV19 | 12 | ASSLGQGAEKLF
. | TRBJ2-1 | TRBV10-1 | 14 | ASSDLLAGAYNEQF
. | TRBJ2-3 | TRBV9 | 12 | ASSVAGETDTQY
. | TRBJ1-4 | TRBV28 | 11 | ASSSRTEEKLF
once | TRBJ2-1 | TRBV5-1 | 16 | ASKNYRQTSGPIKEQF
. | TRBJ2-6 | TRBV30 | 17 | AWSGRQGWKGYGANVLT
once | TRBJ2-7 | TRBV2 | 10 | ASSLSSYEQY
. | TRBJ2-5 | TRBV5-5 | 15 | ASSSFPGTGGQETQY
once | TRBJ2-2 | TRBV7-9 | 17 | ASSLSRISGKSNTGELF
once | TRBJ2-1 | TRBV10-3 | 17 | AISEGATTSARPHNEQF
. | TRBJ2-7 | TRBV5-1 | 12 | ASSNLRQGYEQY
few | TRBJ2-1 | TRBV5-5 | 12 | ASSLDRASAEQF
. | TRBJ2-1 | TRBV6-5 | 13 | ASSLGLAGFNEQF
. | TRBJ2-1 | TRBV5-1 | 16 | ASSSGGGGSGLHNEQF
. | TRBJ1-4 | TRBV28 | 13 | ASSPPTGANEKLF
. | TRBJ2-1 | TRBV7-3 | 10 | ASSKTGNEQF
. | TRBJ1-4 | TRBV6-5 | 12 | ASRLTGDNEKLF
. | TRBJ2-1 | TRBV3-1/TRBV3-2 | 11 | ASSPGGGGEQF
. | TRBJ2-3 | TRBV5-1 | 12 | ASSFVGSTNTQY
. | TRBJ2-3 | TRBV28 | 13 | ASSLMTGGTDTQY
. | TRBJ1-1 | TRBV30 | 12 | AWSVGQGNTEAF
few | TRBJ2-1 | TRBV9 | 15 | ASSSQTGTSFYNEQF
. | TRBJ2-1 | TRBV7-6 | 13 | ASSLGRAGGDEQF
. | TRBJ2-2 | TRBV6-5 | 13 | ASRPPGQSTGELF
. | TRBJ2-3 | TRBV29-1 | 11 | SDRDISTDTQY
. | TRBJ2-7 | TRBV27 | 13 | ASSRLSGSSYEQY
. | TRBJ2-1 | TRBV21-1 | 14 | ASGTYQGPLYNEQF
. | TRBJ2-3 | TRBV11-3 | 13 | ASSARLAGYDTQY
. | TRBJ2-5 | TRBV5-1 | 15 | ASSSTLSIPYQETQY
. | TRBJ2-1 | TRBV4-1 | 16 | ASSQHLLAESSYNEQF
once | TRBJ1-1 | TRBV19 | 16 | ASSIGRGQGSMNTEAF
few | TRBJ2-3 | TRBV5-1 | 15 | ASSYLPSGHSTDTQY
many | TRBJ2-1 | TRBV29-1 | 13 | SVEGPGGSATEQF
. | TRBJ1-1 | TRBV2 | 11 | ASSERLNTEAF
. | TRBJ2-7 | TRBV14 | 12 | ASSQDRGEREAS
. | TRBJ1-4 | TRBV28 | 9 | ASNSNEKLF
once | TRBJ2-7 | TRBV18 | 12 | ASSPDEGADEQY
. | TRBJ2-1 | TRBV5-1 | 15 | ASRSRMGGSDSNEQF
. | TRBJ2-7 | TRBV12-5 | 13 | ASGFASVSSYEQY
. | TRBJ2-1 | TRBV4-2 | 16 | ASSQDEGLADNYNEQF
. | TRBJ1-6 | TRBV28 | 10 | ASNTGVSPLH